The 30 T cell receptor beta chains below come from one sample, sequenced in a study of T cell repertoires in cytomegalovirus infection. Each CDR3 protein is one row after TCRdb ran MiXCR on the reads. The sample contains 600,000 to 800,000 distinct CDR3 sequences, about 24% of which appear only once. The specimen was CD8+ T cells from PBMCs. The receptor source for this set is a human donor in good health (CMV status not recorded). Some clones in this sample may be carry-over from other donors' samples.

The chain joins TRBV2 to TRBJ2-1; D is possibly TRBD1 (5 bases). Trimming removed 6 bases at V and 4 bases at J, with 10 bases between. The CDR3 contains 13 residues. Germline V gives CDR1 SNHLY, CDR2 FYNNEI. CDR3 nucleotide sequence: TGTGCCAGCAGGAGACAGACTTACAATGAGCAGTTCTTC. Translating gives CASRRQTYNEQFF.

This clonotype has ten or more counts. Written as DNA, the CDR3 is TGTGCCAGCAGCTCCTATTCGTCGTTCGGCCCGTCCAAAAACTATGGCTACACCTTC. Translating gives CASSSYSSFGPSKNYGYTF. The V call is TRBV7-2, the J call TRBJ1-2; D remains unclear. The CDR3 loop spans 19 amino acids. The V gene lost 4 bases and the J gene lost 2 bases, with 26 bases spanning the gap. The germline V gene encodes CDR1 SGHTA and CDR2 FQGNSA.

The rearrangement uses TRBV2 and TRBJ2-7; no reliable D call. Trimming left V 4 bases short and J 4 bases short, with 11 bases between. This CDR3 has 13 amino acids. Germline V CDR1 and CDR2: SNHLY, FYNNEI. The CDR3 nucleotides are TGTGCCAGCAGTGGAGGAAAATTTTACGAGCAGTACGTC. Protein sequence: CASSGGKFYEQYV.

This chain joins TRBV27 and TRBJ2-1; tentative D call: TRBD1 (5 bases). The CDR3 spans 14 residues. Between the trimmed V and J ends, which lost 4 bases and 7 bases, there was a span of 14 bases. Germline CDR1 and CDR2: MNHEY and SMNVEV (reference sequence). The CDR3 nucleotides are TGTGCCAGCAGTTACGCTCCGCGACAGAATGAGCAGTTCTTC. Encoded protein: CASSYAPRQNEQFF.

This rearrangement joins TRBV29-1 to TRBJ1-2; D unresolved. V lost 5 bases, J lost 0 bases, and 16 bases lay in between. CDR1 and CDR2 (germline): SQVTM, ANQGSEA. This CDR3 has 15 amino acids. Written as DNA, the CDR3 is TGCAGCGTTTCCTCGAGGCAGCCGTCTAACTATGGCTACACCTTC. Translated, it gives CSVSSRQPSNYGYTF. Drawing the rest from reference TRBV29-1 and TRBJ1-2, the complete variable domain is SAVISQKPSRDICQRGTSLTIQCQVDSQVTMMFWYRQQPGQSLTLIATANQGSEATYESGFVIDKFPISRPNLTFSTLTVSNMSPEDSSIYLCSVSSRQPSNYGYTFGSGTRLTVV.

This clonotype was observed a few times. This chain links TRBV6-5 with TRBJ1-6; D remains ambiguous. Germline assignment: CDR1 MNHEY and CDR2 SVGAGI. The V end lost 0 bases, the J end lost 3 bases, and 15 bases lay between the germline ends. The CDR3 has 18 residues. CDR3 protein: CASSYSREGLYYNSPLHF. The CDR3 coding sequence is TGTGCCAGCAGTTACTCGAGGGAGGGTCTCTACTATAATTCACCCCTCCACTTT.

Many counts were recorded for this clonotype. This chain's CDR3 is CASSSRGTSGTYEQYF. The CDR3, as DNA: TGTGCCAGCAGCTCTCGAGGGACTAGCGGGACCTACGAGCAGTACTTC. V usage is TRBV7-2 and J usage is TRBJ2-7, with 13 bases fitting TRBD2. The V segment lost 4 bases and the J segment 2 bases; nucleotides outside the gene matches: 5. This CDR3 contains 16 residues. Germline assignment: CDR1 SGHTA and CDR2 FQGNSA.

This clonotype was detected many times. The rearrangement links TRBV28 to TRBJ2-7; D remains ambiguous. The CDR3 sequence is 16 residues long. V gave up 3 bases and J gave up 2 bases, with 17 bases separating them. Germline CDR1 and CDR2: MDHEN and SYDVKM. CDR3 nucleotides: TGTGCCAGCAGTTTTGACGGACGCCCATCCCCCTACGAGCAGTACTTC. Residues: CASSFDGRPSPYEQYF.

At least ten counts were recorded for this clonotype. The chain employs TRBV28 and TRBJ1-2; 7 nucleotides line up with TRBD1. Germline values: CDR1 MDHEN, CDR2 SYDVKM. This CDR3 spans 18 amino acids. V lost 3 bases to trimming and J lost 3 bases; unmatched junction nucleotides: 16. CDR3 amino acids: CASSFSLTGRGQDYGYTF. In DNA form, the CDR3 reads TGTGCCAGCAGTTTTTCCCTTACGGGGAGGGGGCAAGACTATGGCTACACCTTC.

This clonotype was picked up one time. The genes are TRBV3-1 and TRBJ2-1, with 7 bases lining up with TRBD1. Germline-derived CDR1 and CDR2 are LGHDT and YNNKEL (reference sequence). The V segment lost 0 bases and the J segment 5 bases; nucleotides outside the gene matches: 1. The CDR3 has 14 residues. CDR3 sequence (DNA): TGTGCCAGCAGCCAAGAGGGACAGCACAATGAGCAGTTCTTC. It is translated as CASSQEGQHNEQFF.

This rearrangement joins TRBV19 to TRBJ1-1; D is possibly TRBD1 (5 bases). Trimming removed 10 bases at V and 5 bases at J, with 14 bases between. The CDR3 runs to 12 residues. Looked up from germline, CDR1 is LNHDA and CDR2 is SQIVND (reference sequence). CDR3 amino acids: CATSLGGTEAFF. The CDR3 DNA reads as TGTGCCACCTCCTTGGGGGGGACTGAAGCTTTCTTT.

V and J are TRBV6-1 and TRBJ1-2; 9 nucleotides align to TRBD1. Germline V gene lookup returns CDR1 MNHNS and CDR2 SASEGT. This CDR3 region has 15 residues. Losses at the gene ends were 6 bases for V and 4 bases for J; bases not matched to a gene: 9. The CDR3 loop is CASSVQGAGSYGYTF. CDR3 in DNA: TGTGCCAGCAGCGTACAGGGGGCGGGAAGCTATGGCTACACCTTC.

As for this clonotype: At one end the junction does not follow the germline gene, possibly because of a read error. CDR3 region: CVISEFQRGLALTDTQYF. Written as DNA, the CDR3 is TGTGTCATCAGTGAATTTCAACGGGGACTAGCGCTGACAGATACGCAGTATTTT. This chain connects TRBV10-3 to TRBJ2-3; TRBD2 matches at 10 bases. Germline assignment: CDR1 ENHRY and CDR2 SYGVKD. The length of the CDR3 is 18 residues.

The chain combines TRBV29-1 with TRBJ2-1; D not resolved. V shed 3 bases and J shed 8 bases, with 8 bases lying between them. Germline V lookup: CDR1 SQVTM, CDR2 ANQGSEA. This CDR3 contains 11 residues. The CDR3 nucleotides read TGCAGCGTTGACACATGGGATGAGCAGTTCTTC. It is translated as CSVDTWDEQFF.

Concerning this clonotype itself: A much larger clone differs from this one at a single base, so this may be a read error. The chain uses TRBV6-2 or TRBV6-3 and TRBJ2-1, with 8 bases fitting TRBD1. The CDR3 runs 14 residues. Germline trimming cut 10 bases from V and 2 bases from J; bases unmatched to any gene: 7. Germline lookup yields CDR1 MNHEY and CDR2 SVGEGT. This CDR3 is CANWTGPAYNEQFF. CDR3 nucleotide sequence: TGTGCCAACTGGACAGGGCCCGCCTACAATGAGCAGTTCTTC.

This clonotype was seen ten or more times. The V gene is TRBV7-9, the J gene TRBJ1-1; 9 bases fit TRBD1. The length of the CDR3 is 14 residues. Germline V gene sequence: CDR1 SEHNR, CDR2 FQNEAQ (reference sequence). The trim removed 3 bases at V and 4 bases at J, leaving 3 bases unmatched. CDR3 DNA: TGTGCCAGCAGCTTTACAGGGGGCGGCACTGAAGCTTTCTTT. It is translated as CASSFTGGGTEAFF.

About this clonotype: An end of the junction does not agree with germline; a read error may underlie this. The rearrangement links TRBV14 to TRBJ2-6; D is perhaps TRBD1 (6 bases). CDR3 size: 20 residues. Germline CDR1 reads SGHDN; CDR2 reads FVKESK. The CDR3, as DNA: TGTGCCAGCAGCCAAGATCGCCTCGACAGGTTCAGCTCTGGGACCAACGTCCTGACTTTC. It codes for CASSQDRLDRFSSGTNVLTF.

This clonotype was recorded many times. Here the CDR3 reads CASSLVSLAGISGANVLTF. CDR3 DNA: TGTGCCAGCAGCTTAGTTTCCCTAGCGGGAATCTCTGGGGCCAACGTCCTGACTTTC. The chain is built from TRBV7-6 and TRBJ2-6; 9 bases line up with TRBD2. CDR3 length: 19 residues. J was trimmed by 0 bases and V by 1 base; bases with no gene match: 7. Germline CDR1 and CDR2: SGHVS and FNYEAQ.

The chain has TRBV29-1 and TRBJ1-5; a weak D match, TRBD1 (5 bases). CDR1 SQVTM and CDR2 ANQGSEA come from the germline V gene. The CDR3 covers 15 residues. The V end lost 4 bases, the J end lost 0 bases, and 13 bases lay between the germline ends. CDR3 in amino acids: CSVVRDGYSNQPQHF. DNA for the CDR3: TGCAGCGTTGTGAGGGACGGTTATAGCAATCAGCCCCAGCATTTT.

There are a few counts of this clonotype. The chain carries TRBV20-1 and TRBJ2-7; the D is unclear. Germline values: CDR1 DFQATT, CDR2 SNEGSKA (reference sequence). V dropped 1 base and J dropped 3 bases, with 16 bases sitting between them. This CDR3 has 15 residues. CDR3 sequence reads: CSARVTPVHFYEQYF. The CDR3 coding sequence is TGCAGTGCTAGAGTTACGCCAGTCCACTTCTACGAGCAGTACTTC.

The chain couples TRBV20-1 to TRBJ2-5, with 8 bases aligning to TRBD2. Germline V gene sequence: CDR1 DFQATT, CDR2 SNEGSKA (reference sequence). This CDR3 is 15 amino acids long. V shed 4 bases and J 2 bases; nucleotides not matched to a gene: 9. Here the CDR3 reads CSAIPRASGQETQYF. CDR3 DNA: TGCAGTGCTATACCTCGGGCTAGCGGGCAAGAGACCCAGTACTTC.

This clonotype has at least ten counts. The rearrangement joins TRBV7-2 to TRBJ2-1; tentative D call: TRBD2 (6 bases). Germline V gene lookup returns CDR1 SGHTA and CDR2 FQGNSA. The CDR3 contains 14 residues. Trimming took off 6 bases at V and 8 bases at J, with 17 bases between the two ends. CDR3 coding DNA: TGTGCCAGCAGTTCGGGGGTTAGGCAACATGAGCAGTTCTTC. It codes for CASSSGVRQHEQFF.

CDR3 bases: TGTGCCAGCAGTTACCGGGACCCAGGGTCCGATACGCAGTATTTT. Translation: CASSYRDPGSDTQYF. V and J are TRBV6-2 or TRBV6-3 and TRBJ2-3; the D call may be TRBD1 or TRBD2 (5 bases each). Trimming stripped 2 bases from V and 6 bases from J, with 15 bases between. This CDR3 contains 15 residues. Per the germline V gene, CDR1 is MNHEY and CDR2 is SVGEGT.

The chain uses TRBV4-1 and TRBJ1-1, with D hard to call. V was shortened by 0 bases and J by 4 bases, with 12 bases between the two germline ends. The CDR3 totals 15 residues. Germline values: CDR1 MGHRA, CDR2 YSYEKL. In DNA, the CDR3 is TGCGCCAGCAGCCAAGATCAACGGGGAGCCACTGAAGCTTTCTTT. It is translated as CASSQDQRGATEAFF.

The J gene is TRBJ1-2, the V gene TRBV29-1; the D is unclear. The CDR3 extends over 13 amino acids. V lost 3 bases to trimming and J lost 7 bases, with 15 bases between them. Germline CDR1 reads SQVTM; CDR2 reads ANQGSEA. The CDR3 region is CSVDVHPDGGYTF. In DNA, the CDR3 is TGCAGCGTTGACGTACACCCCGATGGTGGCTACACCTTC.

V is TRBV20-1 and J is TRBJ2-7; D could derive from TRBD1 or TRBD2 (5 bases each). Germline V gene lookup returns CDR1 DFQATT and CDR2 SNEGSKA (reference sequence). The V gene lost 0 bases and the J gene lost 0 bases, with 12 bases spanning the gap. The CDR3 is made up of 15 amino acids. CDR3 loop: CSARDRKGSSYEQYF. For the CDR3, the DNA is TGCAGTGCTAGAGATCGGAAGGGGAGCTCCTACGAGCAGTACTTC.

This clonotype was detected ten times or more. V gene TRBV29-1 combines with J gene TRBJ2-7; no firm D call. Trimming cost V 7 bases and J 9 bases, with 16 bases left between them. The germline gives CDR1 SQVTM, CDR2 ANQGSEA. The CDR3 has 11 residues. The CDR3 DNA reads as TGCAGCGCTCCCCAAGGTCGAGTGCAGTACTTC. Translated, it gives CSAPQGRVQYF.

This clonotype has ten or more counts. The rearrangement uses TRBV6-1 and TRBJ2-7; the D is unclear. The V end was cut by 5 bases, the J end by 7 bases, with 15 bases between. CDR3 length: 13 amino acids. Germline assignment: CDR1 MNHNS and CDR2 SASEGT. As DNA, the CDR3 is TGTGCCAGCAGTATTGGCCGTGTGAGAGAGCAGTACGTC. Amino acid sequence: CASSIGRVREQYV.

This rearrangement joins TRBV5-6 to TRBJ1-1; D unresolved. The CDR3 sequence is 14 residues long. Germline CDR1 reads SGHDT; CDR2 reads YYEEEE. Trimming removed 0 bases from V and 1 base from J, with 7 bases in between. The CDR3 sequence: CASSLALGNTEAFF. Here the CDR3 DNA reads TGTGCCAGCAGCTTGGCGCTGGGGAACACTGAAGCTTTCTTT.

Ten or more counts support this clonotype. The chain carries TRBV7-3 and TRBJ1-1, with D uncertain. Germline V gene sequence: CDR1 SGHTA, CDR2 FQGTGA. The CDR3 has 15 amino acids. V was pared by 2 bases and J by 1 base, with 11 bases between. Written as DNA, the CDR3 is TGTGCCAGCAGCTTATCCCAAATCGGGAACACTGAAGCTTTCTTT. Amino acids: CASSLSQIGNTEAFF.